A single sample is the source of the 9 T cell receptor beta chains below, sequenced in a study of blood T cell repertoires in COVID-19. Using immunoSEQ multiplex PCR, the repertoire was profiled, and TCRdb retains in-frame clones only, with some absent. The sample holds some 320,000 clones, more than 75% seen once. Sequenced: PBMCs or T cells enriched from blood (not recorded which). The receptors originated from a man aged 55 to 70 who had recovered from COVID-19.

A single count supports this clone. The chain carries TRBV30 and TRBJ1-1; no firm D call. With 2 bases removed from V and 6 bases from J, the gap between germline ends came to 19 bases. This CDR3 is built from 15 residues. Looked up from germline, CDR1 is GTSNPN and CDR2 is SVGIG (reference sequence). The CDR3 DNA sequence: TGTGCCTGGAGTCTACTACAACAAGGGAGGCCTGAAGCTTTCTTT. This translates into CAWSLLQQGRPEAFF.

V and J are TRBV5-4 and TRBJ1-1; TRBD1 aligns across 7 bases. V lost 5 bases and J lost 5; bases outside the gene matches: 3. Germline lookup yields CDR1 SGHNT and CDR2 YYREEE (reference sequence). The CDR3 is 12 residues long. The CDR3 bases are TGTGCCAGCAGAGACAGGGATACTGAAGCTTTCTTT. This codes for CASRDRDTEAFF.

This sequence joins TRBV5-4 and TRBJ2-1, with TRBD2 matching 7 bases. Germline V CDR1 and CDR2: SGHNT, YYREEE (reference sequence). This CDR3 contains 15 residues. J gave up 3 bases and V 0 bases, and 3 bases lay outside the gene matches. The CDR3 DNA follows: TGTGCCAGCAGCTTGGGGGACTATAACTACAATGAGCAGTTCTTC. Protein: CASSLGDYNYNEQFF. The variable domain in full, with the rest retrieved from reference TRBV5-4 and TRBJ2-1, is ETGVTQSPTHLIKTRGQQVTLRCSSQSGHNTVSWYQQALGQGPQFIFQYYREEENGRGNFPPRFSGLQFPNYSSELNVNALELDDSALYLCASSLGDYNYNEQFFGPGTRLTVL.

The rearrangement links TRBV7-2 to TRBJ1-5; 7 nucleotides line up with TRBD1. V dropped 1 base and J dropped 4; count of bases not matched to a gene: 10. The CDR3 is 17 amino acids. CDR1 is SGHTA and CDR2 is FQGNSA in the germline V gene. CDR3 in amino acids: CASSLGYQTGRNQPQHF. DNA of the CDR3: TGTGCCAGCAGCTTAGGGTACCAGACAGGGAGAAATCAGCCCCAGCATTTT.

In nucleotides, the CDR3 is TGTGCCTGGAGTACCACAGGGGGTGTAAATGAAAAACTGTTTTTT. Its protein is CAWSTTGGVNEKLFF. The V call is TRBV30, the J call TRBJ1-4; 8 nucleotides line up with TRBD1. Germline loops: CDR1 GTSNPN, CDR2 SVGIG (reference sequence). The V segment lost 2 bases and the J segment 5 bases; nucleotides outside the gene matches: 7. CDR3 length equals 15 residues. The complete variable domain, with remaining parts taken from reference TRBV30 and TRBJ1-4, reads SQTIHQWPATLVQPVGSPLSLECTVEGTSNPNLYWYRQAAGRGLQLLFYSVGIGQISSEVPQNLSASRPQDRQFILSSKKLLLSDSGFYLCAWSTTGGVNEKLFFGSGTQLSVL.

The chain combines TRBV11-1 with TRBJ1-4; perhaps TRBD1 as D (6 bases). From germline, CDR1 is SGHAT and CDR2 FQDESV (reference sequence). V was cut by 5 bases and J by 5 bases, with 9 bases left in between. CDR3 length: 13 amino acids. The CDR3 DNA reads as TGTGCCAGCAGCCCGGACAGAAATGAAAAACTGTTTTTT. Amino acid sequence: CASSPDRNEKLFF.

The chain has TRBV5-5 and TRBJ1-2; 8 bases line up with TRBD1. The CDR3 is 15 amino acids. Trimming took 0 bases from V and 4 from J; bases not matched to a gene: 5. Germline V CDR1 and CDR2: SGHKS, YYEKEE (reference sequence). CDR3 sequence: CASSLEGQDLYGYTF. The CDR3 DNA follows: TGTGCCAGCAGCTTGGAGGGACAGGACCTCTATGGCTACACCTTC.

The rearrangement links TRBV7-2 to TRBJ1-3; D gene ambiguous. The CDR3 consists of 14 residues. CDR1 and CDR2 from the germline V gene are SGHTA and FQGNSA. V dropped 1 base and J dropped 1 base, with 5 bases sitting between them. CDR3 nucleotides: TGTGCCAGCAGCTTAGTTACTTCTGGAAACACCATATATTTT. This encodes CASSLVTSGNTIYF.

The J gene is TRBJ1-5, the V gene TRBV19; tentatively, D is TRBD1 (5 bases). Germline CDR1 LNHDA, CDR2 SQIVND (reference sequence). The CDR3 extends over 17 amino acids. Deletions cut 0 bases from V and 0 bases from J, with 12 bases between. CDR3 coding DNA: TGTGCCAGTAGTATAGATTTGGGGGGTGGTAGCAATCAGCCCCAGCATTTT. The encoded protein is CASSIDLGGGSNQPQHF. Full variable domain (missing parts from reference TRBV19 and TRBJ1-5): DGGITQSPKYLFRKEGQNVTLSCEQNLNHDAMYWYRQDPGQGLRLIYYSQIVNDFQKGDIAEGYSVSREKKESFPLTVTSAQKNPTAFYLCASSIDLGGGSNQPQHFGDGTRLSIL.